This paragraph reports one T cell receptor (beta chain). This entry belongs to a study of blood T cell repertoires in COVID-19. In the study overall: The samples span acute and convalescent COVID-19 from the United States, Italy and Spain.

Original processing methods: From reference gene primer amplification, estimates of nucleated cell counts were derived. Profiled with immunoSEQ multiplex PCR; TCRdb holds only in-frame clones, not every one. V and J calls plus clone size are reproduced from that table; the DNA served to infer D and trimming. The sample yields 200,000 to 250,000 clones, roughly 83% seen once. Participant-reported clinical history was the basis for cohort assignment. The sample consisted of PBMCs or T cells enriched from blood (not recorded which). This TCR was recovered from a woman between 35 and 50 years old with acute COVID-19.

This CDR3 is CASSEVNFSNQPQHF. The CDR3 DNA reads TGTGCCAGCAGTGAAGTGAACTTTAGCAATCAGCCCCAGCATTTT. This chain connects TRBV2 to TRBJ1-5; D gene ambiguous. This CDR3 has 15 amino acids. The V and J ends lost 1 base and 0 bases respectively, with 7 bases between them. Per germline, CDR1 SNHLY and CDR2 FYNNEI.